This entry describes one T cell receptor (beta chain). Its specificity is unknown. The V gene's germline CDR1 is LNHDA and CDR2 SQIVND (reference sequence). Trimming removed 10 bases from V and 0 bases from J, with 7 bases in between. The CDR3 length is 12 residues. These data are taken from a study of CD8 T cells in ankylosing spondylitis. Library preparation for TCR beta used quantitative 5'-RACE with molecular barcodes. TCRdb re-analysed the 5' RACE reads in MiXCR, keeping a single row per CDR3 protein. The sample shows about 240,000 distinct CDR3 sequences, around 9.1% of them seen only once. Points from the study as a whole: Matched ankylosing spondylitis synovial fluid reportedly contained a significantly enriched population of disease-linked clones. Several of the motif variants were reported before in synovial fluid and blood from reactive arthritis.

This receptor was obtained from a male donor with ankylosing spondylitis or in good health (not recorded which). Sequencing was performed on blood, either unsorted or a sorted T cell fraction (not recorded which). The V and J genes are TRBV19 and TRBJ1-5; D not certain. The CDR3 DNA reads as TGTGCCACCGCGGTTAGCAATCAGCCCCAGCATTTT. This translates into CATAVSNQPQHF. Full variable domain (outside the CDR3, taken from reference TRBV19 and TRBJ1-5): DGGITQSPKYLFRKEGQNVTLSCEQNLNHDAMYWYRQDPGQGLRLIYYSQIVNDFQKGDIAEGYSVSREKKESFPLTVTSAQKNPTAFYLCATAVSNQPQHFGDGTRLSIL.